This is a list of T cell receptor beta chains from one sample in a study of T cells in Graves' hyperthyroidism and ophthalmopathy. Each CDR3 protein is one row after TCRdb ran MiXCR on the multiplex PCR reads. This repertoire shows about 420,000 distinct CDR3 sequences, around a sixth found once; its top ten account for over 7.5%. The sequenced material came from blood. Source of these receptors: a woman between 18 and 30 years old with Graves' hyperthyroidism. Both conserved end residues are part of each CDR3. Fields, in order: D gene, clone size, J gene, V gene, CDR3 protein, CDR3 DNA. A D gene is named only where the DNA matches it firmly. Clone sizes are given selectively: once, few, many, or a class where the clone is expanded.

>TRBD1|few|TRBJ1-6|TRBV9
CASSVLGQENSPLHF
TGTGCCAGCAGCGTGCTGGGACAGGAAAATTCACCCCTCCACTTT
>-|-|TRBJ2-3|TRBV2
CASSVVAYTDTQYF
TGTGCCAGCAGCGTAGTAGCGTACACAGATACGCAGTATTTT
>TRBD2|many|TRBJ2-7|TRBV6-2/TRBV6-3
CASSYPGLAGEQYF
TGTGCCAGCAGTTACCCCGGACTAGCAGGCGAGCAGTACTTC
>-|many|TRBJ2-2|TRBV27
CASSQLRPGRVTGELFF
TGTGCCAGCAGTCAACTACGACCGGGTAGGGTCACCGGGGAGCTGTTTTTT
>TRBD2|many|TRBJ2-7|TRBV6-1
CASSSGGSRYEQYF
TGTGCCAGCAGTTCGGGGGGATCTAGGTACGAGCAGTACTTC
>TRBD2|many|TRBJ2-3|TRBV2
CASSRSGRRGTDTQYF
TGTGCCAGCAGCCGTAGCGGGAGACGAGGCACAGATACGCAGTATTTT
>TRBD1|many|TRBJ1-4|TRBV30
CAWRLPRTGFREKLFF
TGTGCCTGGAGGTTGCCTCGGACAGGGTTTAGGGAAAAACTGTTTTTT
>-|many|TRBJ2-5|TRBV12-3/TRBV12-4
CASSLAGRVETQYF
TGTGCCAGCAGTTTAGCGGGCAGGGTAGAGACCCAGTACTTC
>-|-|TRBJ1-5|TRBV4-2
CASSPSSRGGNQPQHF
TGTGCCAGCAGCCCGTCGTCCAGGGGAGGCAATCAGCCCCAGCATTTT
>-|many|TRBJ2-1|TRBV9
CASSVGGPYNEQFF
TGTGCCAGCAGCGTAGGAGGTCCCTACAATGAGCAGTTCTTC
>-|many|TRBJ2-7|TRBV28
CASSQGPLEVYEQYF
TGTGCCAGCAGTCAAGGCCCTCTTGAAGTTTACGAGCAGTACTTC
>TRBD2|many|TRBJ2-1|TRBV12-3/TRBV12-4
CAASRPGGRGNEQFF
TGTGCCGCCTCCCGCCCCGGCGGGAGGGGGAATGAGCAGTTCTTC
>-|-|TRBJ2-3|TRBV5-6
CASSLGPIWTDTQYF
TGTGCCAGCAGCTTGGGCCCAATATGGACAGATACGCAGTATTTT
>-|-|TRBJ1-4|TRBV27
CASSSWGGNEKLFF
TGTGCCAGCAGTTCTTGGGGGGGTAATGAAAAACTGTTTTTT
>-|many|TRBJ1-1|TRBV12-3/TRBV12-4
CASSKDRNTEAFF
TGTGCCAGCAGTAAAGACAGGAACACTGAAGCTTTCTTT
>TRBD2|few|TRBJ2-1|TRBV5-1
CASSSWTSGYNEQFF
TGCGCCAGCAGCTCCTGGACTAGCGGCTACAATGAGCAGTTCTTC
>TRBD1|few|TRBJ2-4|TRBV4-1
CASSQDATGWALAKNIQYF
TGCGCCAGCAGCCAAGACGCGACAGGGTGGGCCCTAGCCAAAAACATTCAGTACTTC
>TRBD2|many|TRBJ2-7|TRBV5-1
CASSLELAREQYF
TGCGCCAGCAGCTTGGAACTAGCGCGCGAGCAGTACTTC
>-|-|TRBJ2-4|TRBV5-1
CASSWGSGKNIQYF
TGCGCCAGCAGCTGGGGCAGCGGAAAAAACATTCAGTACTTC
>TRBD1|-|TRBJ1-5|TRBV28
CASSFLRDRRSSNQPQHF
TGTGCCAGCAGTTTCCTCCGGGACAGGAGATCTAGCAATCAGCCCCAGCATTTT
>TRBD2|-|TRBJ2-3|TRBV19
CASSPTSGGDLDTQYF
TGTGCCAGTAGTCCTACTAGCGGGGGGGACCTTGATACGCAGTATTTT
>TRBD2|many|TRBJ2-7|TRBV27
CASSLGLAGPYEQYF
TGTGCCAGCAGTTTGGGACTAGCGGGACCCTACGAGCAGTACTTC
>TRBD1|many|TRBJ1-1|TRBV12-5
CASGLKQGANTEAFF
TGTGCTAGTGGTTTGAAACAGGGGGCAAACACTGAAGCTTTCTTT
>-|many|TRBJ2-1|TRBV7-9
CASSFYGQGDEQFF
TGTGCCAGCAGCTTTTATGGGCAGGGCGATGAGCAGTTCTTC
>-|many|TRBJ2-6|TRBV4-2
CASSHSQGNGANVLTF
TGTGCCAGCAGCCATTCCCAGGGGAACGGGGCCAACGTCCTGACTTTC
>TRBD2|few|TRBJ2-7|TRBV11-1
CASSLLAGVDYEQYF
TGTGCCAGCAGCTTACTAGCGGGAGTGGACTACGAGCAGTACTTC
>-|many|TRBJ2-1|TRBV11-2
CASSPQSEQFF
TGTGCCAGCAGCCCCCAGAGTGAGCAGTTCTTC
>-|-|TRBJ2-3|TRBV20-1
CSGDRSGLHTDTQYF
TGCAGTGGTGACAGGAGCGGACTACATACAGATACGCAGTATTTT
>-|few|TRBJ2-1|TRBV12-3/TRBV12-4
CASSLGGTHNEQFF
TGTGCCAGCAGTTTAGGGGGGACCCACAATGAGCAGTTCTTC